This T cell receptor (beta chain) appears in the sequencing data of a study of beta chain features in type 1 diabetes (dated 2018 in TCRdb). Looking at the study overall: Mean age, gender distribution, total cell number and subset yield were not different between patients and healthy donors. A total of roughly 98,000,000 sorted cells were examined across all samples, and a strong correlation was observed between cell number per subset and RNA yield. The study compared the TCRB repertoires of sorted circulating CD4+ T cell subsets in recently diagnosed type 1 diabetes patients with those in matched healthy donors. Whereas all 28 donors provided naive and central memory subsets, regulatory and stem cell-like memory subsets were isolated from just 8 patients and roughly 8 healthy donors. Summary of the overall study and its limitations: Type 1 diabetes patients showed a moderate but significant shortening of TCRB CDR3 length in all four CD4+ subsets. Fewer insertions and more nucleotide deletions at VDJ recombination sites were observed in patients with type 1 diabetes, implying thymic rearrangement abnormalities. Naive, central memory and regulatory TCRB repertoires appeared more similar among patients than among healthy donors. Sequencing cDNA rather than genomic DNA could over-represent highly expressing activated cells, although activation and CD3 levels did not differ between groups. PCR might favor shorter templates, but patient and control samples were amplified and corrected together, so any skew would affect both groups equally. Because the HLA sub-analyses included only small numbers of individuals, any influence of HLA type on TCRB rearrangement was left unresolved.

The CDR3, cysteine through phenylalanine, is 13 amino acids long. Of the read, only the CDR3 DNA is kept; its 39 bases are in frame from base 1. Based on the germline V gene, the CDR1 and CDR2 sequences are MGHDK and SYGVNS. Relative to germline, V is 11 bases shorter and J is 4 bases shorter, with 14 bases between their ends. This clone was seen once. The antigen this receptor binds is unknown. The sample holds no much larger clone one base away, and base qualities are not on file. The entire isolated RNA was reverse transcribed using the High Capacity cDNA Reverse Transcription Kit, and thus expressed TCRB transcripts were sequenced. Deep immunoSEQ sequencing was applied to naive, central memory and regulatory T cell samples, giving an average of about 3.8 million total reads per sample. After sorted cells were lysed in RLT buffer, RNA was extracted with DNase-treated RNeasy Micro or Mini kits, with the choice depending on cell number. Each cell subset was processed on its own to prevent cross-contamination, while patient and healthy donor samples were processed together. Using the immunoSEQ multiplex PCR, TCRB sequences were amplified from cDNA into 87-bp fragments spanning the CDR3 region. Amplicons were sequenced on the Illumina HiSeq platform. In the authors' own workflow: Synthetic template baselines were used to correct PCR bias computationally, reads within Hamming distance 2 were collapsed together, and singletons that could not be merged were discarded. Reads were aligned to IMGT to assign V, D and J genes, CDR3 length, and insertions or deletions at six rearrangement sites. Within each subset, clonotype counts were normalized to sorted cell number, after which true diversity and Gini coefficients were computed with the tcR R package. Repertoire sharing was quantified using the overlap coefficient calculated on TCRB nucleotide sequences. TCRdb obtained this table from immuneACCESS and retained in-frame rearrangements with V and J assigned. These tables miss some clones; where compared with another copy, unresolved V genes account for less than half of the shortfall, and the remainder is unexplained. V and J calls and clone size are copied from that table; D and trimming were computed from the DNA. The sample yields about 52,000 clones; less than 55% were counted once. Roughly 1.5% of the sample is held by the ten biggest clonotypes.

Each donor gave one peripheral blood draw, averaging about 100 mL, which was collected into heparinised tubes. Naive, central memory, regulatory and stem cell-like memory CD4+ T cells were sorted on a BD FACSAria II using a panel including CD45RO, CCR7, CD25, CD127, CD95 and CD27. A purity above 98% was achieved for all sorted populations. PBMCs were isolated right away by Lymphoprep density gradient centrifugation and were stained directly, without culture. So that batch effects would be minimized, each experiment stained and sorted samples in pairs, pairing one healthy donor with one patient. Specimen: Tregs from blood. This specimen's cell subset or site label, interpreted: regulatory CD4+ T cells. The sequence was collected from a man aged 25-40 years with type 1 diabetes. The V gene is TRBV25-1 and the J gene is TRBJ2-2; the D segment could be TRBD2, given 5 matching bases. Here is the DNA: TGTGCCTCGTCGCGGGTATCCACCGGGGAGCTGTTTTTT. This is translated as CASSRVSTGELFF. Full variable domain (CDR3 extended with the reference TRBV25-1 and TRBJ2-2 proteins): EADIYQTPRYLVIGTGKKITLECSQTMGHDKMYWYQQDPGMELHLIHYSYGVNSTEKGDLSSESTVSRIRTEHFPLTLESARPSHTSQYLCASSRVSTGELFFGEGSRLTVL.